This entry describes one T cell receptor beta chain. The target antigen is unknown. The data originate from a study of CXCR3-negative and CXCR3-positive naive CD8 T cells. Study-wide findings and caveats: Most assays used freshly isolated PBMCs, as cryopreservation partially reduced CXCR3. More hydrophobic TRB CDR3s were found in CXCR3-positive naive cells than in CXCR3-negative naive cells.

The CDR3 contains 14 residues. Among CD8+ T cells, naive ones were CD45RO-CCR7+CD27+CD95-. The authors prepared UMI-labeled TRB cDNA libraries by 5' RACE. Reanalyzing the 5' RACE reads, TCRdb keeps one entry per CDR3 protein, without DNA. This sample's table has around 140,000 distinct CDR3 sequences. The sample comprised naive CXCR3+ CD8+ T cells from blood. Described subset: CD45RO-CCR7+CD27+CD95- naive CD8+ T cells expressing CXCR3 (TNR3+). The chain joins TRBV12-3 or TRBV12-4 to TRBJ2-7; the TRBD1 assignment by TCRdb is unverifiable without DNA. The clonotype comes from a human donor in good health. Some clones in this sample may be carry-over from other donors' samples. The CDR3 sequence is CASSFGVEWTEQYF.